The clone carrying this T cell receptor beta chain was observed many times. Its antigen is undetermined. As the template, RNA transcripts were used to amplify TCR beta CDR3 regions. RT-PCR was first run with HTBI primers, then multiplex PCR in a second round. A single record per CDR3 protein comes from TCRdb applying MiXCR to the multiplex PCR reads. In the table there are 350,000 to 450,000 distinct CDR3 sequences, under 25% of which are singletons. The data derive from a study of Graves' ophthalmopathy and Graves' hyperthyroidism. Points from the study as a whole: Most thyroid clonotypes expanded beyond 0.001 frequency were also found in blood.

The ends were cut back, 3 bases at V and 0 bases at J, with 9 bases in the middle. The CDR3 spans 13 residues. Germline values: CDR1 SQVTM, CDR2 ANQGSEA. The V call is TRBV29-1, the J call TRBJ2-7; no definite D call. The specimen was peripheral blood. The receptor comes from a woman aged 18 to 35 with stable Graves' hyperthyroidism. CDR3 region: CSVEAGNSYEQYF. In DNA, the CDR3 is TGCAGCGTTGAGGCAGGCAACTCCTACGAGCAGTACTTC.